This T cell receptor (beta chain) originates from a study of control samples from healthy donors and cancer patients. V gave up 1 base and J gave up 8 bases, with 11 bases separating them. Germline V gives CDR1 SEHNR, CDR2 FQNEAQ (reference sequence). The CDR3 loop spans 13 amino acids. Sequenced by immunoSEQ multiplex PCR; TCRdb stores in-frame clones only, minus some. This sample carries 70,000 to 75,000 clones, 85% to 95% of them seen once, and the ten largest clones take roughly 3%. The source is a woman younger than 45 in good health. V usage is TRBV7-9 and J usage is TRBJ1-2; weak D call: TRBD1 (6 bases). The sample was blood. CDR3 sequence: CASSLGNRDGYTF. The DNA of the CDR3 is TGTGCCAGCAGCTTAGGAAACAGGGACGGCTACACCTTC.